This section outlines one T cell receptor beta chain sequence together with its context. Clones were read by immunoSEQ multiplex PCR, and TCRdb kept only the in-frame ones, dropping some. The sample shows under 200,000 clones, around nine tenths of them seen only once. V dropped 9 bases and J dropped 8; count of bases not matched to a gene: 16. The CDR3 contains 16 residues. Germline V gives CDR1 LNHDA, CDR2 SQIVND (reference sequence). These data are taken from a study of control samples from healthy donors and cancer patients. This receptor was taken from a young woman in good health. Sequences were obtained from blood. The genes are TRBV19 and TRBJ1-4; TRBD1 agrees at 9 bases. CDR3 bases: TGTGCCAGCAGGTCCGGTGGCACAGGGGGCAGAGAAAAACTGTTTTTT. Translated: CASRSGGTGGREKLFF.